These 20 T cell receptor beta chains originate from one sample sequenced in a study of shared clonotypes between healthy human individuals. Sequencing was performed with immunoSEQ multiplex PCR; in TCRdb, only in-frame clones are kept and a portion is missing. The data show around 500,000 clones, roughly 78% seen once. The specimen was PBMCs. The receptors originated from a woman aged 40 to 49 in good health. Some clones in this sample may be carry-over from other donors' samples.

In regard to this clone: This likely stems from a read error, as it lies one base from a far larger clone. This chain links TRBV30 with TRBJ1-2; D is ambiguous. V gave up 2 bases and J gave up 7 bases, with 14 bases separating them. The CDR3 consists of 13 residues. CDR1 and CDR2 from the germline V gene are GTSNPN and SVGIG (reference sequence). The CDR3 nucleotides are TGTGCCTGGAGTCTTACCGCAATACTTGGCTACACCTTC. Residues: CAWSLTAILGYTF.

About this clone itself: This may be a read error, as it is one base from a much larger clone. This specimen includes other DNA sequences encoding the same CDR3. This rearrangement joins TRBV4-3 to TRBJ1-4, with D unclear. Looked up from germline, CDR1 is LGHNA and CDR2 is YSLEER. The CDR3 length is 12 residues. In DNA form, the CDR3 reads TGCGCCAGCAGCCAAGGCAATGAAAAACTGTTCTTT. Translation: CASSQGNEKLFF.

V gene TRBV6-1 combines with J gene TRBJ1-1, with D tentatively TRBD1 (6 bases). CDR3 size: 14 residues. Trimming shortened V by 8 bases and J by 3 bases, and 16 bases separated the two germline ends. Germline V gene sequence: CDR1 MNHNS, CDR2 SASEGT. CDR3 amino acids: CASSGTGRDTEAFF. The CDR3 DNA reads as TGTGCCAGCTCTGGTACAGGGCGCGACACTGAAGCTTTCTTT.

The chain carries TRBV2 and TRBJ2-3; 10 nucleotides align to TRBD2. There are 17 residues in the CDR3. The germline V gene encodes CDR1 SNHLY and CDR2 FYNNEI. J gave up 1 base and V 0 bases, and 4 bases lay outside the gene matches. CDR3 region: CASSEARTSGGTDTQYF. CDR3 DNA sequence: TGTGCCAGCAGTGAAGCCCGGACTAGCGGTGGCACAGATACGCAGTATTTT. Supplemented by reference TRBV2 and TRBJ2-3, the full variable domain reads EPEVTQTPSHQVTQMGQEVILRCVPISNHLYFYWYRQILGQKVEFLVSFYNNEISEKSEIFDDQFSVERPDGSNFTLKIRSTKLEDSAMYFCASSEARTSGGTDTQYFGPGTRLTVL.

This clone has a count of ten or more. The chain joins TRBV6-4 to TRBJ2-5, with unresolved D. The CDR3 spans 13 residues. The V end was cut by 3 bases, the J end by 3 bases, with 8 bases between. The germline gives CDR1 MRHNA, CDR2 SNTAGT. The CDR3 is CASSERAEETQYF. DNA for the CDR3: TGTGCCAGCAGTGAGCGAGCAGAAGAGACCCAGTACTTC.

The sample holds a few counts of this clone. The rearrangement joins TRBV2 to TRBJ1-1; no clear D. The CDR3 loop spans 13 amino acids. Trimming removed 6 bases at V and 2 bases at J, with 10 bases between. Germline CDR1 reads SNHLY; CDR2 reads FYNNEI. The CDR3 DNA sequence: TGTGCCAGCAGATGGGAGACTAACACTGAAGCTTTCTTT. Protein sequence: CASRWETNTEAFF. Combining the CDR3 with reference TRBV2 and TRBJ1-1 gives the whole variable domain EPEVTQTPSHQVTQMGQEVILRCVPISNHLYFYWYRQILGQKVEFLVSFYNNEISEKSEIFDDQFSVERPDGSNFTLKIRSTKLEDSAMYFCASRWETNTEAFFGQGTRLTVV.

The chain has TRBV19 and TRBJ1-1, with TRBD1 matching 7 bases. This CDR3 has 14 residues. CDR1 and CDR2 (germline): LNHDA, SQIVND (reference sequence). CDR3 residues: CATRARQGGTEAFF. CDR3 coding DNA: TGTGCGACTAGGGCCCGCCAGGGGGGCACTGAAGCTTTCTTT.

This clone was recorded once. The V and J genes are TRBV18 and TRBJ1-5; D is unclear. The CDR3 consists of 15 residues. CDR1 and CDR2 from the germline V gene are KGHSH and LQKENI. The V end was cut by 6 bases, the J end by 2 bases, with 14 bases between. CDR3 sequence: CASSLDLGGNQPQHF. The CDR3 bases are TGTGCCAGCTCGCTAGACCTCGGGGGCAATCAGCCCCAGCATTTT.

This CDR3 reads CASKRQGIDGYTF. The CDR3 DNA reads as TGCGCCAGCAAGCGGCAGGGGATCGATGGCTACACCTTC. This sequence joins TRBV5-1 and TRBJ1-2; the D gene is possibly TRBD1 (6 bases). The V and J ends lost 6 bases and 6 bases respectively, with 15 bases between them. The CDR3 is 13 amino acids. Germline V gene data show CDR1 as SGHRS and CDR2 as YFSETQ.

The chain combines TRBV5-6 with TRBJ1-4; maybe TRBD1 (6 bases). Germline values: CDR1 SGHDT, CDR2 YYEEEE. Trimming pared 4 bases from V and 3 bases from J, leaving 16 bases between. This CDR3 region has 16 residues. The CDR3 here is CASSLTQGLANEKLFF. The CDR3 DNA reads as TGTGCCAGCAGCCTCACCCAGGGGTTGGCTAATGAAAAACTGTTTTTT.

The CDR3 bases are TGTGCCAGCAGCTTTACAGGGGAGGACTATGGCTACACCTTC. Protein: CASSFTGEDYGYTF. The chain combines TRBV5-6 with TRBJ1-2; TRBD1 aligns across 7 bases. Germline CDR1 is SGHDT and CDR2 is YYEEEE. The CDR3 sequence is 14 residues long. The V segment lost 2 bases and the J segment 3 bases; nucleotides outside the gene matches: 4. The complete variable domain, with remaining parts taken from reference TRBV5-6 and TRBJ1-2, reads DAGVTQSPTHLIKTRGQQVTLRCSPKSGHDTVSWYQQALGQGPQFIFQYYEEEERQRGNFPDRFSGHQFPNYSSELNVNALLLGDSALYLCASSFTGEDYGYTFGSGTRLTVV.

The CDR3 sequence: CASNRQGENYGYTF. The CDR3 DNA follows: TGTGCCAGCAACAGACAGGGCGAGAACTATGGCTACACCTTC. This chain joins TRBV28 and TRBJ1-2; 7 positions match TRBD1. The length of the CDR3 is 14 residues. Germline loops: CDR1 MDHEN, CDR2 SYDVKM. V was clipped by 7 bases and J by 2 bases; unmatched bases: 7.

This chain uses TRBV9 with TRBJ2-7; the match to TRBD1 covers 11 bases. Germline CDR1 and CDR2: SGDLS and YYNGEE. CDR3 length equals 16 residues. With V trimmed by 0 bases and J by 6 bases, 8 bases remained unmatched. Here the CDR3 DNA reads TGTGCCAGCAGCGTAGGGCCGGGACAGGGGGACGGCGAGCAGTACTTC. This gives the protein CASSVGPGQGDGEQYF.

The rearrangement links TRBV7-3 to TRBJ2-7, with 8 nucleotides matching TRBD2. CDR3 length equals 16 residues. Germline V gene sequence: CDR1 SGHTA, CDR2 FQGTGA. V gave up 5 bases and J gave up 0 bases; unmatched junction bases: 9. Here the CDR3 DNA reads TGTGCCAGCAGCCCCTCACTAGCGGCGAGCTCCTACGAGCAGTACTTC. It specifies CASSPSLAASSYEQYF.

This clone was counted once. This chain connects TRBV28 to TRBJ2-7; the match to TRBD1 covers 8 bases. Germline CDR1 MDHEN, CDR2 SYDVKM. The CDR3 contains 12 residues. Trimming removed 7 bases from V and 6 bases from J; junction bases left unmatched: 5. This CDR3 reads CASKDRVGEQYF. The CDR3 DNA is TGTGCCAGCAAGGACAGGGTCGGCGAGCAGTACTTC.

The J gene is TRBJ2-7, the V gene TRBV7-9; D unclear. Germline CDR1 SEHNR, CDR2 FQNEAQ (reference sequence). The CDR3 spans 14 residues. V lost 1 base to trimming and J lost 2 bases, with 9 bases between them. The CDR3 sequence: CASSLGNEAYEQYF. The CDR3 DNA reads as TGTGCCAGCAGCTTAGGGAACGAAGCCTACGAGCAGTACTTC. The full variable domain, completed using reference TRBV7-9 and TRBJ2-7, is DTGVSQNPRHKITKRGQNVTFRCDPISEHNRLYWYRQTLGQGPEFLTYFQNEAQLEKSRLLSDRFSAERPKGSFSTLEIQRTEQGDSAMYLCASSLGNEAYEQYFGPGTRLTVT.

The CDR3 coding sequence is TGTGCCAGCAGCACGTCAGACAGGGCGGGACAGCCCCAGCATTTT. This sequence encodes CASSTSDRAGQPQHF. The chain links TRBV7-2 to TRBJ1-5; 7 nucleotides match TRBD1. From germline, CDR1 is SGHTA and CDR2 FQGNSA. V gave up 5 bases and J gave up 7 bases; unmatched junction bases: 11. The CDR3 is 15 residues long.

J is TRBJ2-5 and V is TRBV11-3; tentatively, D is TRBD2 (6 bases). Deletions cut 0 bases from V and 5 bases from J, with 10 bases between. There are 14 residues in the CDR3. In germline, CDR1 is SGHNT, CDR2 YENEEA. The CDR3 DNA follows: TGTGCCAGCAGCTTAGATTCGGGGGACGAGACCCAGTACTTC. Translated: CASSLDSGDETQYF.

The chain is built from TRBV4-1 and TRBJ2-1, with D possibly matching TRBD2 (6 bases). The CDR3 sequence is 14 residues long. V lost 3 bases and J 6 bases, leaving 12 bases between the germline ends. Germline V gives CDR1 MGHRA, CDR2 YSYEKL. Here the CDR3 DNA reads TGCGCCAGCAGCCAGGGACTCCCACGCAATGAGCAGTTCTTC. Translating it yields CASSQGLPRNEQFF.

The gene calls are TRBV4-3 and TRBJ2-7, with 10 bases fitting TRBD2. V lost 3 bases and J lost 4; bases outside the gene matches: 3. This CDR3 is 14 amino acids long. Per the germline V gene, CDR1 is LGHNA and CDR2 is YSLEER. The CDR3 sequence: CASSHASGSYEQYF. CDR3 nucleotide sequence: TGCGCCAGCAGCCACGCTAGCGGGAGTTACGAGCAGTACTTC.